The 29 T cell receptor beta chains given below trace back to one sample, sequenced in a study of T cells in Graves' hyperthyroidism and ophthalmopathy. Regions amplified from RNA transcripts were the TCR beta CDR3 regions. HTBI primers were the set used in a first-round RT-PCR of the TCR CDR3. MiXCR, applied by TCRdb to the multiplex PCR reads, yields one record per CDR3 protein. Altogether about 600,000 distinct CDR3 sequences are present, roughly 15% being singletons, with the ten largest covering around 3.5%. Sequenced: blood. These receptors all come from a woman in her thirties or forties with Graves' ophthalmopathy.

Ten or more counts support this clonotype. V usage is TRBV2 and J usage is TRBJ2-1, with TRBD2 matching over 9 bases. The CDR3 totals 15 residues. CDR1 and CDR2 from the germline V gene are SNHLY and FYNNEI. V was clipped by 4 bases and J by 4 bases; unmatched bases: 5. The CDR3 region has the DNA TGTGCCAGCAGTGCTGCGGGGGGGCGTTACAATGAGCAGTTCTTC. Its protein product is CASSAAGGRYNEQFF.

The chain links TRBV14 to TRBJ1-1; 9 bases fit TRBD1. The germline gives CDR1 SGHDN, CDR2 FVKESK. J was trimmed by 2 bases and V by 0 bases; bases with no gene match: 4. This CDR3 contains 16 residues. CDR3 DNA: TGTGCCAGCAGCCAAGATAACAGGGGGCTCAACACTGAAGCTTTCTTT. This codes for CASSQDNRGLNTEAFF.

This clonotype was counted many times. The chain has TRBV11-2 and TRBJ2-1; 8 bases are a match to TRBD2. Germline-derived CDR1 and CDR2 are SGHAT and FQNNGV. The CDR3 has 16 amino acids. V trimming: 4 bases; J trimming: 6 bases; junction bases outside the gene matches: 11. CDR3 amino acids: CASSSFGRGGTNEQFF. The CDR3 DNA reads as TGTGCCAGCAGCTCATTCGGGAGGGGAGGGACCAATGAGCAGTTCTTC.

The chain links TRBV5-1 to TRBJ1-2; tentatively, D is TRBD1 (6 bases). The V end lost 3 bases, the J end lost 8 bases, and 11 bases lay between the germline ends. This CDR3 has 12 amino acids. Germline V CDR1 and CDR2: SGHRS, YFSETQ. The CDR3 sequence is CASSSTGYGYTF. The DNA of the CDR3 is TGCGCCAGCAGCTCTACAGGGTACGGCTACACCTTC.

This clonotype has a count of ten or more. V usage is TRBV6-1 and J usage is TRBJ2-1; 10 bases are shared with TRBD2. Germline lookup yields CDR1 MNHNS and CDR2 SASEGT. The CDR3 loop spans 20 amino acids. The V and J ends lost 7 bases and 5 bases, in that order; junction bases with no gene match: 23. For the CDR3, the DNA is TGTGCCAGCACCCCGGGGGACAGGTTAGCGGGAGGCCCTAAACACAATGAGCAGTTCTTC. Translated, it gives CASTPGDRLAGGPKHNEQFF.

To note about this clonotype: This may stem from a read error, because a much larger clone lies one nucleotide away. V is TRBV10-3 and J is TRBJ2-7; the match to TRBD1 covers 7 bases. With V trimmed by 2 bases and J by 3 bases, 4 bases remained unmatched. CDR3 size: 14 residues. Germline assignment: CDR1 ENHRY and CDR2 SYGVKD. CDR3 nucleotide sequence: TGTGCCATCAGTGAGAGGGGACAGCTCTACGAGCAGTACTTC. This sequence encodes CAISERGQLYEQYF.

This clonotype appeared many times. The DNA for the CDR3 is TGCAGTGCTAGAGAGGGAGGGACCCGCTCCTACAATGAGCAGTTCTTC. As protein: CSAREGGTRSYNEQFF. J is TRBJ2-1 and V is TRBV20-1, with 7 nucleotides matching TRBD2. CDR1 is DFQATT, CDR2 SNEGSKA, per germline (reference sequence). V gave up 0 bases and J gave up 0 bases; unmatched junction bases: 5. The CDR3 contains 16 residues.

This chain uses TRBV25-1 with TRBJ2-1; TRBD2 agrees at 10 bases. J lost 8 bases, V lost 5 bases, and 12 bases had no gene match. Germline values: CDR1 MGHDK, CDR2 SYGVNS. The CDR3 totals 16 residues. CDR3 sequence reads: CASSSYRGTSAHEQFF. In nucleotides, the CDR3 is TGTGCCAGCAGTTCATATAGGGGGACTAGCGCCCATGAGCAGTTCTTC.

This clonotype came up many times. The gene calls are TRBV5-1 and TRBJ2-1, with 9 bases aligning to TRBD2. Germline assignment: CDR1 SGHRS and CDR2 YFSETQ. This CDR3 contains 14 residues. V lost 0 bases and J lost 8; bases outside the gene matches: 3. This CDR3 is CASSLVAGVDEQFF. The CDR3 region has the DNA TGCGCCAGCAGCTTGGTAGCGGGAGTCGATGAGCAGTTCTTC.

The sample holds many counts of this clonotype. The CDR3 nucleotides read TGTGCCAGCACCCCCCCCGGCACAGATACGCAGTATTTT. It codes for CASTPPGTDTQYF. The chain has TRBV7-9 and TRBJ2-3; D not resolved. The CDR3 length is 13 residues. CDR1 and CDR2 (germline): SEHNR, FQNEAQ (reference sequence). V lost 7 bases and J 1 base, leaving 9 bases between the germline ends.

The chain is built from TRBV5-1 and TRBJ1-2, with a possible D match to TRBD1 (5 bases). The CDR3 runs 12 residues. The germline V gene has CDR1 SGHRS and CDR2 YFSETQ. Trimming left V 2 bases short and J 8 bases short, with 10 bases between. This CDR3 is CASSLDSLGYTF. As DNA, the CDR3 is TGCGCCAGCAGCTTAGACAGCCTCGGCTACACCTTC.

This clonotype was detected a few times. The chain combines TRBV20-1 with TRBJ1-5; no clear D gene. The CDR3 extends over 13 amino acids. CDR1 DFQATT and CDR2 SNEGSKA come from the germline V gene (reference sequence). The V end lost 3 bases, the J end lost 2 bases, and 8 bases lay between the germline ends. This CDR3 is CSARVDGNQPQHF. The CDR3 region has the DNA TGCAGTGCTAGGGTGGATGGCAATCAGCCCCAGCATTTT.

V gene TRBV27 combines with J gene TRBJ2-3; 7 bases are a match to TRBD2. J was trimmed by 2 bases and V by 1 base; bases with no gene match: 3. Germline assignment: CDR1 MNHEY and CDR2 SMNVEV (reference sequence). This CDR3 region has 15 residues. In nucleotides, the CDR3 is TGTGCCAGCAGTTTATGGGGGGGTGTCACAGATACGCAGTATTTT. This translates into CASSLWGGVTDTQYF.

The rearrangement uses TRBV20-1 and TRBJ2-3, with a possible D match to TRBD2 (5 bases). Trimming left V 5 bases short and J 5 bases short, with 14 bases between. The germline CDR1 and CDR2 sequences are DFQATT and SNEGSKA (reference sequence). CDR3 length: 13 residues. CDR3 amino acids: CSAHHSGKDTQYF. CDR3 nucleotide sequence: TGCAGTGCTCACCATTCGGGGAAAGATACGCAGTATTTT.

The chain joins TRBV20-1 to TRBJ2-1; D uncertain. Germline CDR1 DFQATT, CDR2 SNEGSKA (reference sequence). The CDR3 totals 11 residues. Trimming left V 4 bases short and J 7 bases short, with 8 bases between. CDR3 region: CSATTQNEQFF. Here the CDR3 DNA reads TGCAGTGCTACCACCCAGAATGAGCAGTTCTTC.

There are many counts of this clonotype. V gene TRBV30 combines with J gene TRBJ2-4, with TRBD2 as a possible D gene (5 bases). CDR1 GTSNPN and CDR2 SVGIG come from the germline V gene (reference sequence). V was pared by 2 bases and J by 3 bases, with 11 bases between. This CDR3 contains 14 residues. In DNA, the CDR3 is TGTGCCTGGAGTCTCGGGGTGGGCAAAAACATTCAGTACTTC. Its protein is CAWSLGVGKNIQYF.

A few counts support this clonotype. The CDR3 protein is CASITDPLSEQYF. CDR3 bases: TGTGCCAGCATCACTGACCCTCTCTCCGAGCAGTACTTC. V gene TRBV28 combines with J gene TRBJ2-7, with D hard to call. CDR1 and CDR2 (germline): MDHEN, SYDVKM. V lost 7 bases to trimming and J lost 6 bases, with 16 bases between them. The CDR3 sequence is 13 residues long.

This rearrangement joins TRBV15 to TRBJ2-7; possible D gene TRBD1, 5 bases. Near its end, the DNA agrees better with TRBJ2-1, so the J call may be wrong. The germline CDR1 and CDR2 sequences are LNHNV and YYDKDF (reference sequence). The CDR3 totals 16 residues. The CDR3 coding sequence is TGTGCCACCAGCAGAGGGAGTCAGGGATTCTCCTACGAGCAGTTCTTC. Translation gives CATSRGSQGFSYEQFF.

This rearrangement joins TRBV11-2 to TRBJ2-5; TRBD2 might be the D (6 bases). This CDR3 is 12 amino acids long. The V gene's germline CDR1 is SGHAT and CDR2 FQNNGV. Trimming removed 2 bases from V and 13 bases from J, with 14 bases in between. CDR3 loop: CASSLSGGAVYF. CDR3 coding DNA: TGTGCCAGCAGCTTATCGGGCGGGGCTGTGTACTTC. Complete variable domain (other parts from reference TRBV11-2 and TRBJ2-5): EAGVAQSPRYKIIEKRQSVAFWCNPISGHATLYWYQQILGQGPKLLIQFQNNGVVDDSQLPKDRFSAERLKGVDSTLKIQPAKLEDSAVYLCASSLSGGAVYFGPGTRLLVL.

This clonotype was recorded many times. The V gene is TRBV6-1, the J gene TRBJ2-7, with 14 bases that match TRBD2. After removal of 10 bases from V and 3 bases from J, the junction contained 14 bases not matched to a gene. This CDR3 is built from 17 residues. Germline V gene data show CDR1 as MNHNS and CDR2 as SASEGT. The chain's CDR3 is CAIQGIAGTSGSYEQYF. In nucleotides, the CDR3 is TGTGCCATCCAGGGGATCGCCGGGACTAGCGGGAGCTACGAGCAGTACTTC.

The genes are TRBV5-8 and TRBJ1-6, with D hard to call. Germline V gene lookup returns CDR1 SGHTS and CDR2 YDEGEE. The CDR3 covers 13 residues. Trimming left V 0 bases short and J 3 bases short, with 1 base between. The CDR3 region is CASSLVYNSPLHF. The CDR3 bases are TGTGCCAGCAGCTTGGTCTATAATTCACCCCTCCACTTT.

Written as DNA, the CDR3 is TGTGCCAGTAGTATACGAGGTAATCAGCCCCAGCATTTT. As protein: CASSIRGNQPQHF. The rearrangement links TRBV19 to TRBJ1-5; no firm D call. The germline V gene encodes CDR1 LNHDA and CDR2 SQIVND (reference sequence). V was trimmed by 2 bases and J by 4 bases, leaving 6 bases between them. The CDR3 length is 13 residues.

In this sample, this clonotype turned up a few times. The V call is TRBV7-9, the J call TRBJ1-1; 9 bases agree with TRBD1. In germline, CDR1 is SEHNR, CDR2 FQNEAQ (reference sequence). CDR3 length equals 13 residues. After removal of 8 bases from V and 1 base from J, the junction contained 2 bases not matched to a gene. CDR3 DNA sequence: TGTGCCAGCCAACAGGGGGCGAACACTGAAGCTTTCTTT. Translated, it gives CASQQGANTEAFF.

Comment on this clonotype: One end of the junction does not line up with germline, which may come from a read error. The CDR3 loop is CVSSLGLAPEETQYF. Here the CDR3 DNA reads TGCGTCAGCAGCTTGGGACTAGCCCCGGAAGAGACCCAGTACTTC. The V and J genes are TRBV5-1 and TRBJ2-5; TRBD2 agrees at 9 bases. CDR1 is SGHRS and CDR2 is YFSETQ in the germline V gene. The CDR3 totals 15 residues.

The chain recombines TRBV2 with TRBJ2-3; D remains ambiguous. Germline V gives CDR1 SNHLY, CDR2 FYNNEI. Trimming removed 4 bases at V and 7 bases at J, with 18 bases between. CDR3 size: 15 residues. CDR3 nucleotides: TGTGCCAGCAGTGCAAGAGCCGGTAGCTTGCATACGCAGTATTTT. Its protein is CASSARAGSLHTQYF.

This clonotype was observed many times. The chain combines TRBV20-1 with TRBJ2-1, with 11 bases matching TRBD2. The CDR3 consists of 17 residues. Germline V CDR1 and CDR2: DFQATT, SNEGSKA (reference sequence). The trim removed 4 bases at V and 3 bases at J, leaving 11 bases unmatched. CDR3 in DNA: TGCAGTGCTACGTTGCTAGCGGGGGGCCGAGACTACAATGAGCAGTTCTTC. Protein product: CSATLLAGGRDYNEQFF.

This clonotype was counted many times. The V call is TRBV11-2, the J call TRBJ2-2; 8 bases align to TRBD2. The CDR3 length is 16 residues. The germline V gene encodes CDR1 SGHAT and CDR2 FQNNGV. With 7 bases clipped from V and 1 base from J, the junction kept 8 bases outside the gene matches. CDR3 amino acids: CASTRGGAQNTGELFF. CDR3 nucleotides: TGTGCCAGCACCCGGGGGGGGGCGCAGAACACCGGGGAGCTGTTTTTT.

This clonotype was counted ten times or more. CDR3 in DNA: TGTGCCAGCAGTGACGGGACTAGCGGGAGGAATGACTACGAGCAGTACTTC. This codes for CASSDGTSGRNDYEQYF. The chain recombines TRBV2 with TRBJ2-7, with 15 bases lining up with TRBD2. With V trimmed by 3 bases and J by 3 bases, 6 bases remained unmatched. This CDR3 has 17 residues. Germline CDR1 reads SNHLY; CDR2 reads FYNNEI.

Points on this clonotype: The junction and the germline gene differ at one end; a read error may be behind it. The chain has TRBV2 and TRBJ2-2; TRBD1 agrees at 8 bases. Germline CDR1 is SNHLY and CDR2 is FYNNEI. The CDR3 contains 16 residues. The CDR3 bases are TGCGCCAGCAGCCCGGGGGACAGGACGTACACCGGGGAGCTGTTTTTT. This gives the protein CASSPGDRTYTGELFF.